This TCR beta chain was identified in a study of T cells in Graves' hyperthyroidism and ophthalmopathy. Graves' hyperthyroidism qualified as stable when ophthalmopathy did not progress within 18 months. Not enrolled were patients with uncontrolled infection, other autoimmune disease, pregnancy or lactation. PBMCs were obtained from 10 ml fresh peripheral blood. RNA transcripts served as the template for amplifying TCR beta CDR3 regions. Researchers ran a first-round RT-PCR on the TCR CDR3 using the HTBI primer set. In TCRdb, the multiplex PCR reads were re-called with MiXCR into one record per CDR3 protein. The profile covers around 600,000 distinct CDR3 sequences, with about 15% appearing a single time and roughly 6.6% taken by the ten largest. This clonotype was seen repeatedly, ten times or more. Germline trimming cut 5 bases from V and 11 bases from J; bases unmatched to any gene: 11. This CDR3 is built from 13 residues.

The chain employs TRBV12-3 or TRBV12-4 and TRBJ1-1; 7 nucleotides align to TRBD1. This TCR came from a woman in her twenties or thirties with Graves' hyperthyroidism. Sequencing was performed on blood. The CDR3 sequence: CASSPNRGGLAFF. The DNA of the CDR3 is TGTGCCAGCAGTCCCAACAGGGGTGGCCTCGCTTTCTTT.